The clone carrying this TCR beta chain came up many times. This sample was included in a study of CD8+CD57+ T cells in acquired aplastic anemia. Genomic DNA provided the template from which TCR beta VDJ and CDR3 profiles were obtained. Each CDR3 protein gets one entry after TCRdb re-called the reads with MiXCR. Of under 350,000 distinct CDR3 sequences listed, approximately 57% are singletons. Patients who underwent sequencing had shown CD8+CD57+ cell expansion by flow cytometry. V was clipped by 3 bases and J by 1 base, with 19 bases between them. Germline CDR1 and CDR2: SGHRS and YFSETQ. CDR3 length: 17 amino acids.

The clonotype was recovered from a human donor with aplastic anemia. The chain uses TRBV5-1 and TRBJ1-1, with D possibly TRBD1 on 6 matching bases. The sequencing input was sorted CD4+, CD8+, or CD8+CD57+ T cells (not recorded which) from PBMCs. The chain's CDR3 is CASSSAVAGHTNTEAFF. The CDR3 coding sequence is TGCGCCAGCAGCTCGGCAGTCGCGGGACACACGAACACTGAAGCTTTCTTT.